These 25 T cell receptor beta chains were sequenced from one sample in a study of cytomegalovirus exposure and HLA in healthy donors. PCR employed 60 Vbeta and 13 Jbeta primers. Using immunoSEQ multiplex PCR, the repertoire was profiled, and TCRdb retains in-frame clones only, with some absent. The data show some 96,000 clones, with around 64% seen just once and roughly 3.2% held by the top ten. The sequenced sample consisted of PBMCs. Receptors originate from a man between 60 and 70 years old in good health and CMV-seronegative.

With respect to this clone: Likely a read error: the CDR3 ends without its conserved phenylalanine or tryptophan. The chain employs TRBV5-1 and TRBJ1-5, with TRBD1 as a possible D gene (6 bases). Germline CDR1 reads SGHRS; CDR2 reads YFSETQ. The V gene lost 0 bases and the J gene lost 5 bases, with 12 bases spanning the gap. The CDR3 totals 15 residues. Here the CDR3 reads CASSLGAAGDQPQHL. CDR3 bases: TGCGCCAGCAGCTTGGGGGCGGCAGGGGATCAGCCCCAGCATCTT.

This chain links TRBV5-5 with TRBJ1-2, with 7 bases that match TRBD1. Germline V CDR1 and CDR2: SGHKS, YYEKEE (reference sequence). The CDR3 runs to 16 residues. Losses at the gene ends were 0 bases for V and 7 bases for J; bases not matched to a gene: 12. CDR3 in DNA: TGTGCCAGCAGCTTGGACCGCCTAGGGGGCTTCGGTGGCTACACCTTC. Translated: CASSLDRLGGFGGYTF.

The rearrangement joins TRBV5-1 to TRBJ2-5; tentatively, D is TRBD1 (5 bases). Germline lookup yields CDR1 SGHRS and CDR2 YFSETQ. The CDR3 sequence is 16 residues long. The germline V and J ends were trimmed by 3 bases and 4 bases, with 19 bases remaining between them. The CDR3 here is CASSYHLGEEGETQYF. CDR3 DNA: TGCGCCAGCAGCTATCATTTAGGGGAAGAAGGAGAGACCCAGTACTTC. Variable domain in full (rest from reference TRBV5-1 and TRBJ2-5): KAGVTQTPRYLIKTRGQQVTLSCSPISGHRSVSWYQQTPGQGLQFLFEYFSETQRNKGNFPGRFSGRQFSNSRSEMNVSTLELGDSALYLCASSYHLGEEGETQYFGPGTRLLVL.

This clone was seen only a few times. The V gene is TRBV6-5, the J gene TRBJ2-1, with 14 bases matching TRBD2. Germline lookup yields CDR1 MNHEY and CDR2 SVGAGI. The V and J ends lost 4 bases and 7 bases, in that order; junction bases with no gene match: 6. This CDR3 is built from 16 residues. CDR3 sequence: CASSSGLAGGKNEQFF. DNA of the CDR3: TGTGCCAGCAGTTCAGGACTAGCGGGGGGTAAAAATGAGCAGTTCTTC.

V is TRBV4-2 and J is TRBJ2-7; perhaps TRBD2 as D (6 bases). The germline gives CDR1 LGHNA, CDR2 YNFKEQ. The CDR3 extends over 15 amino acids. Trimming cost V 1 base and J 6 bases, with 16 bases left between them. CDR3 sequence (DNA): TGTGCCAGCAGCCAAGGACCGCTGCGGGGCGGCGAGCAGTACTTC. Its protein product is CASSQGPLRGGEQYF.

V gene TRBV14 combines with J gene TRBJ1-5, with unresolved D. This CDR3 comprises 12 residues. Deletions cut 3 bases from V and 9 bases from J, with 9 bases between. Germline-derived CDR1 and CDR2 are SGHDN and FVKESK. CDR3 bases: TGTGCCAGCAGCCACCCCGAGGGGCCCCAGCATTTT. Its protein product is CASSHPEGPQHF.

The chain uses TRBV5-4 and TRBJ1-1; 7 nucleotides agree with TRBD1. The germline gives CDR1 SGHNT, CDR2 YYREEE (reference sequence). The junction had 4 bases not matched to a gene; V was cut back by 4 bases and J by 1 base. This CDR3 is built from 14 residues. CDR3 sequence (DNA): TGTGCCAGCAGCCTAGGGACAGAGAACACTGAAGCTTTCTTT. Translated: CASSLGTENTEAFF.

The rearrangement links TRBV27 to TRBJ1-1; TRBD1 agrees at 9 bases. Germline values: CDR1 MNHEY, CDR2 SMNVEV (reference sequence). The CDR3 length is 16 residues. V lost 4 bases and J lost 0; bases outside the gene matches: 6. The DNA for the CDR3 is TGTGCCAGCAGTTACAGGGGGCCTCCCATGAACACTGAAGCTTTCTTT. Amino acid sequence: CASSYRGPPMNTEAFF.

This rearrangement joins TRBV6-5 to TRBJ2-5, with TRBD1 matching 7 bases. The germline gives CDR1 MNHEY, CDR2 SVGAGI. The V and J ends lost 2 bases and 1 base, in that order; junction bases with no gene match: 7. This CDR3 has 16 amino acids. CDR3 sequence reads: CASSYDGTALQETQYF. CDR3 coding DNA: TGTGCCAGCAGTTACGATGGGACAGCACTCCAAGAGACCCAGTACTTC.

The rearrangement joins TRBV21-1 to TRBJ2-6; the table's D call of TRBD1 was not tested on the DNA. TRBV21-1 is labeled a pseudogene. There are 18 residues in the CDR3. CDR3 DNA sequence: TGTGCCAGCAGATTGGGACAGGGAAGTGTGTGCGGGGCCAACGTCCTGACTTTC. It yields the protein CASRLGQGSVCGANVLTF.

This chain uses TRBV6-6 with TRBJ2-3; D not resolved. The CDR3 length is 13 residues. The germline V gene has CDR1 MNHNY and CDR2 SVGAGI (reference sequence). The V end was cut by 1 base, the J end by 4 bases, with 6 bases between. CDR3 amino acids: CASSYFSADTQYF. The CDR3 DNA follows: TGTGCCAGCAGTTACTTTTCGGCAGATACGCAGTATTTT.

The chain employs TRBV28 and TRBJ1-6; a weak D match, TRBD1 (5 bases). Trimming took 5 bases from V and 4 from J, leaving 15 bases between them. This CDR3 is built from 16 residues. Per the germline V gene, CDR1 is MDHEN and CDR2 is SYDVKM. This chain's CDR3 is CASSTSGIGYNSPLHF. DNA for the CDR3: TGTGCCAGCAGTACCTCAGGGATCGGGTATAATTCACCCCTCCACTTT.

The CDR3 nucleotides read TGTGCCAGCAGCCGCGGACAGGGTTTAATGCAGTTCTTC. Residues: CASSRGQGLMQFF. The rearrangement joins TRBV5-6 to TRBJ2-1, with TRBD1 matching 8 bases. The CDR3 has 13 residues. The germline V gene has CDR1 SGHDT and CDR2 YYEEEE. Trimming took 4 bases from V and 12 from J; bases not matched to a gene: 9.

There are a few counts of this clone. The chain carries TRBV29-1 and TRBJ1-3; D not resolved. The CDR3 extends over 14 amino acids. Germline V lookup: CDR1 SQVTM, CDR2 ANQGSEA. Deletions cut 4 bases from V and 1 base from J, with 11 bases between. Here the CDR3 reads CSVGDGVSGNTIYF. The CDR3 nucleotides read TGCAGCGTTGGAGACGGAGTGTCTGGAAACACCATATATTTT.

This clone has just one count. The genes are TRBV5-1 and TRBJ1-1, with a weak D call TRBD1 (6 bases). CDR1 and CDR2 from the germline V gene are SGHRS and YFSETQ. CDR3 length: 15 amino acids. Trimming removed 4 bases at V and 0 bases at J, with 13 bases between. CDR3: CASSLGQLLNTEAFF. The CDR3 DNA is TGCGCCAGCAGCCTAGGACAGCTACTGAACACTGAAGCTTTCTTT.

The chain uses TRBV7-9 and TRBJ2-7; TRBD1 might be the D (6 bases). The CDR3 loop spans 15 amino acids. Germline assignment: CDR1 SEHNR and CDR2 FQNEAQ (reference sequence). Trimming left V 5 bases short and J 4 bases short, with 18 bases between. In nucleotides, the CDR3 is TGTGCCAGCAGCACCACCCTCTATGGACAGTACGAGCAGTACTTC. Translating it yields CASSTTLYGQYEQYF.

The rearrangement links TRBV14 to TRBJ1-1, with TRBD1 identical over 7 bases. There are 15 residues in the CDR3. The J segment lost 3 bases and the V segment lost 0 bases, leaving 4 bases of the junction unmatched. The germline V gene encodes CDR1 SGHDN and CDR2 FVKESK. CDR3 DNA: TGTGCCAGCAGCCAAGACAAGGGGGCGGACACTGAAGCTTTCTTT. Translating gives CASSQDKGADTEAFF.

This clone occurred a few times. The chain employs TRBV5-1 and TRBJ2-7; 8 nucleotides line up with TRBD1. The CDR3 contains 13 residues. V lost 6 bases to trimming and J lost 4 bases; unmatched junction nucleotides: 6. CDR1 and CDR2 from the germline V gene are SGHRS and YFSETQ. The CDR3 DNA is TGCGCCAGCAACCTCGGGACAGGTTACGAGCAGTACTTC. Its protein is CASNLGTGYEQYF.

CDR3 sequence (DNA): TGCGCCAGCAGCTCCGGGATCCAAGAGACCCAGTACTTC. It yields the protein CASSSGIQETQYF. The rearrangement uses TRBV5-1 and TRBJ2-5; a possible D gene is TRBD2 (5 bases). The V and J ends lost 3 bases and 1 base respectively, with 7 bases between them. The CDR3 is 13 residues long. The germline V gene encodes CDR1 SGHRS and CDR2 YFSETQ.

This clone occurred once. The chain employs TRBV27 and TRBJ2-5, with TRBD1 identical over 10 bases. Germline trimming cut 6 bases from V and 6 bases from J; bases unmatched to any gene: 7. CDR3 length: 14 residues. Germline V CDR1 and CDR2: MNHEY, SMNVEV (reference sequence). The CDR3 DNA is TGTGCCAGCAGCCCCCGGGACAGGGGTAAGACCCAGTACTTC. This gives the protein CASSPRDRGKTQYF.

The CDR3 loop reads CASSLRAIDTQYF. CDR3 in DNA: TGTGCCAGCAGCTTAAGGGCTATCGATACGCAGTATTTT. The chain combines TRBV7-3 with TRBJ2-3; D call uncertain. Germline loops: CDR1 SGHTA, CDR2 FQGTGA. V lost 1 base to trimming and J lost 6 bases, with 8 bases between them. The CDR3 runs 13 residues.

The chain is built from TRBV7-6 and TRBJ1-1, with 9 nucleotides matching TRBD1. In germline, CDR1 is SGHVS, CDR2 FNYEAQ. The CDR3 is made up of 15 amino acids. Trimming at V came to 5 bases and at J to 1 base, leaving 5 bases not matched to a gene. CDR3 sequence: CASSKDRGGNTEAFF. The CDR3 coding sequence is TGTGCCAGCAGCAAGGACAGGGGTGGGAACACTGAAGCTTTCTTT. Supplemented by reference TRBV7-6 and TRBJ1-1, the full variable domain reads GAGVSQSPRYKVTKRGQDVALRCDPISGHVSLYWYRQALGQGPEFLTYFNYEAQQDKSGLPNDRFSAERPEGSISTLTIQRTEQRDSAMYRCASSKDRGGNTEAFFGQGTRLTVV.

The chain recombines TRBV19 with TRBJ2-7, with a tentative D call TRBD1 (6 bases). The CDR3 length is 14 residues. From germline, CDR1 is LNHDA and CDR2 SQIVND (reference sequence). The germline V and J ends were trimmed by 4 bases and 1 base, with 11 bases remaining between them. DNA of the CDR3: TGTGCCAGTAGTAACCGACAGGAATCCTACGAGCAGTACTTC. Amino acids: CASSNRQESYEQYF.

This chain joins TRBV6-5 and TRBJ2-7; 8 bases line up with TRBD2. The CDR3 consists of 13 residues. Germline loops: CDR1 MNHEY, CDR2 SVGAGI. With V trimmed by 8 bases and J by 0 bases, 3 bases remained unmatched. In DNA form, the CDR3 reads TGTGCCAGCGAGACTAGCGACTCCTACGAGCAGTACTTC. Translated: CASETSDSYEQYF.

The chain recombines TRBV9 with TRBJ2-7, with TRBD1 identical over 8 bases. Trimming cost V 4 bases and J 5 bases; bases outside gene matches: 11. The length of the CDR3 is 15 residues. Germline CDR1 reads SGDLS; CDR2 reads YYNGEE. The CDR3 coding sequence is TGTGCCAGCAGCATTACAGGGGGTAAAGGCCACGAGCAGTACTTC. Translated, it gives CASSITGGKGHEQYF.